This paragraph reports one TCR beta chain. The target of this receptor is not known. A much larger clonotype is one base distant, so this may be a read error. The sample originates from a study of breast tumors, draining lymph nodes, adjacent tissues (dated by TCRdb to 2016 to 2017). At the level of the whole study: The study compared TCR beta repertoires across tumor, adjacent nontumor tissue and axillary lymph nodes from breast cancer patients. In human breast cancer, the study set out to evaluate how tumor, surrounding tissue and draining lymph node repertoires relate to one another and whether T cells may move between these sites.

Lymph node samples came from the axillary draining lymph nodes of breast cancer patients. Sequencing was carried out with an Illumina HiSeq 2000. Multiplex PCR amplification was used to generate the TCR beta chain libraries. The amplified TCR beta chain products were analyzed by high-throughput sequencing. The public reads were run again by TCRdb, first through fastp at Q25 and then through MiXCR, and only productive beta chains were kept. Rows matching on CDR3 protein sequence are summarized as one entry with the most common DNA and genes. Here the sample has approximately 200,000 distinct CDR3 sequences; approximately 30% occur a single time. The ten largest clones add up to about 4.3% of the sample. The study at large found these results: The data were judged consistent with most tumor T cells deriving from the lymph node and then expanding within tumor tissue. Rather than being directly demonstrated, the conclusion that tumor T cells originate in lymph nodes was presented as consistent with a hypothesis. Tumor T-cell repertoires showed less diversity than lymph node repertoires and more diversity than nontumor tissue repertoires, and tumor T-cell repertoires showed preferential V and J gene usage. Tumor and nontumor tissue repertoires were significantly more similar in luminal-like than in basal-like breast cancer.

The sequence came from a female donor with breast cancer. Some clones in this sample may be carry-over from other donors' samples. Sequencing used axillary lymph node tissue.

The DNA reads as follows: TGCAGTGCTAGAGGGGTGGGGGGCGTGGCCTACACCTTC. This sequence encodes CSARGVGGVAYTF. Recombination linked TRBV20-1 to TRBJ1-2; matching of 6 bases hints at TRBD1 as the D gene. The trim is 1 base for V and 10 bases for J, with a gap of 16 bases between the germline ends. The germline V gene encodes CDR1 DFQATT and CDR2 SNEGSKA (reference sequence). Taken from cysteine to phenylalanine, the CDR3 has 13 residues. This entry keeps only the CDR3 DNA: 39 bases, framed from base 1.